This T cell receptor beta chain emerged from a study of blood T cell repertoires in COVID-19. Two negative PCRs, clearance, or symptom resolution had been documented for recovered Cohort 3 donors. Repertoires were generated with immunoSEQ multiplex PCR, while TCRdb's copy carries only in-frame clones and drops some. The data show 130,000 to 150,000 clones, about 87% seen once. This CDR3 contains 16 residues. Trimming removed 3 bases from V and 1 base from J, with 16 bases in between. CDR1 DFQATT and CDR2 SNEGSKA come from the germline V gene (reference sequence). The sample was PBMCs or T cells enriched from blood (not recorded which). The genes are TRBV20-1 and TRBJ2-1; D might be TRBD2 (6 bases). This clonotype was sampled from a man between 60 and 70 years old who had recovered from COVID-19. CDR3 protein: CSASPYREKSYNEQFF. The CDR3 region has the DNA TGCAGTGCTAGTCCCTACCGGGAGAAGTCCTACAATGAGCAGTTCTTC.